The 3 T cell receptor beta chains below all came from one sample that was sequenced in a study of T cells after yellow fever vaccination. TCRdb reanalysed the 5' RACE reads using MiXCR and keeps one entry per CDR3 protein. This sample yields a few hundred thousand distinct CDR3 sequences, of which 17% are seen a single time; approximately 15% belongs to the top ten. The sample here was PBMCs, taken less than 6 days after the first yellow fever vaccination. These receptors were taken from a man between 18 and 29 years old who received the YFV17D yellow fever vaccine.

V gene TRBV5-1 combines with J gene TRBJ2-5; 8 nucleotides align to TRBD1. V shed 3 bases, J shed 4 bases, and the junction held 8 bases outside the gene matches. The CDR3 is 15 amino acids. Germline CDR1 is SGHRS and CDR2 is YFSETQ. The CDR3 is CASSSPTGAGETQYF. CDR3 DNA sequence: TGCGCCAGCAGCTCGCCGACAGGGGCGGGAGAGACCCAGTACTTC.

This clonotype was detected many times. V gene TRBV18 combines with J gene TRBJ2-1; D may be TRBD1 (5 bases). The CDR3 runs to 11 residues. Germline CDR1 and CDR2: KGHSH and LQKENI. Trimming pared 4 bases from V and 8 bases from J, leaving 6 bases between. CDR3 nucleotides: TGTGCCAGCTCACAGGGGTATGAGCAGTTCTTC. This encodes CASSQGYEQFF.

At least ten counts were recorded for this clonotype. This chain joins TRBV9 and TRBJ2-5; possible D gene TRBD1, 5 bases. The V gene lost 3 bases and the J gene lost 5 bases, with 11 bases spanning the gap. This CDR3 is 13 amino acids long. Germline V lookup: CDR1 SGDLS, CDR2 YYNGEE. The CDR3 loop reads CASSGLPGETQYF. The CDR3, as DNA: TGTGCCAGCAGCGGCCTCCCAGGGGAGACCCAGTACTTC.